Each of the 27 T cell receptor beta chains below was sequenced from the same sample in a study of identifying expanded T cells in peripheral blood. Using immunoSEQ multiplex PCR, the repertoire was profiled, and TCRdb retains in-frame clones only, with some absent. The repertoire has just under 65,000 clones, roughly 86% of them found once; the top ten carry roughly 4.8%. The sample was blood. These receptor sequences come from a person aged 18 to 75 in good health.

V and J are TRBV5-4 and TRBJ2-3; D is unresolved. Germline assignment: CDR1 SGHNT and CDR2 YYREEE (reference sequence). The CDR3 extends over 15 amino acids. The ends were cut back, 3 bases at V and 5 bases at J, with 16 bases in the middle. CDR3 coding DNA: TGTGCCAGCAGCTCCCAAGGCCGGGCCGGAGATACGCAGTATTTT. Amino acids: CASSSQGRAGDTQYF.

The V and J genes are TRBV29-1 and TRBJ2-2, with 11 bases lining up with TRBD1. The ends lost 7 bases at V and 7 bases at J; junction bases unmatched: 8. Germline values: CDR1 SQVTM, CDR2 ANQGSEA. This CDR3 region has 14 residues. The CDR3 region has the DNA TGCAGCGCCGTGGGACAGGGGGTTGGCGGGGAGCTGTTTTTT. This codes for CSAVGQGVGGELFF.

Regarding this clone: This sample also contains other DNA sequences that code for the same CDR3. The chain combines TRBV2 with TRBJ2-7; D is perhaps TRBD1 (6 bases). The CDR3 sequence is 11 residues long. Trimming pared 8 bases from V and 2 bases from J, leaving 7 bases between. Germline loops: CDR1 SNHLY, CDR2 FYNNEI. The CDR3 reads CASSGAYEQYF. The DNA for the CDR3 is TGTGCCAGCTCAGGGGCCTACGAGCAGTACTTC.

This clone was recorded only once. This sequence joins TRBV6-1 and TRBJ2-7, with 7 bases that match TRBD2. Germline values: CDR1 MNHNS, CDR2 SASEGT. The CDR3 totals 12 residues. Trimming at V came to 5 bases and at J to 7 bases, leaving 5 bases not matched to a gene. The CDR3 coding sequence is TGTGCCAGCAGTTGGACTAGACTGGAGCAGTACTTC. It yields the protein CASSWTRLEQYF.

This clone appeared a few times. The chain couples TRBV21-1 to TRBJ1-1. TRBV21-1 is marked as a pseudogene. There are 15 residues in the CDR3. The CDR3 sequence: CASSKEGSMNTEAFF. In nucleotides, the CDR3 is TGTGCCAGCAGCAAAGAGGGCAGCATGAACACTGAAGCTTTCTTT.

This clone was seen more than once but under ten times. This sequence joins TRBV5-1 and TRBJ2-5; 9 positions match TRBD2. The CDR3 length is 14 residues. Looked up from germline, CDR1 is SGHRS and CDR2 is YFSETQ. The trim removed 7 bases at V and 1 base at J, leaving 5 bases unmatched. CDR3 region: CASGAGGGQETQYF. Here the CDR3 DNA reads TGCGCCAGCGGGGCGGGAGGGGGCCAAGAGACCCAGTACTTC.

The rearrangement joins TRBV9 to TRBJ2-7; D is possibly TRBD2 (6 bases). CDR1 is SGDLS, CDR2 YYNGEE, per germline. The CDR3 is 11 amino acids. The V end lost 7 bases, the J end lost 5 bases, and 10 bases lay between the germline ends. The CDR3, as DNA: TGTGCCAGCGGGAGGTTCGACGAGCAGTACTTC. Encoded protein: CASGRFDEQYF.

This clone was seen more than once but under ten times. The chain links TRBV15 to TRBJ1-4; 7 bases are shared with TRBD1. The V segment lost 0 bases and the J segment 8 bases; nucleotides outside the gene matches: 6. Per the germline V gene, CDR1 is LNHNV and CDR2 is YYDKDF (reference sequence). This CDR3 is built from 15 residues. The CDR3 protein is CATSRERQGSEKLFF. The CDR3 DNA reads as TGTGCCACCAGCAGAGAGAGACAGGGTAGCGAAAAACTGTTTTTT.

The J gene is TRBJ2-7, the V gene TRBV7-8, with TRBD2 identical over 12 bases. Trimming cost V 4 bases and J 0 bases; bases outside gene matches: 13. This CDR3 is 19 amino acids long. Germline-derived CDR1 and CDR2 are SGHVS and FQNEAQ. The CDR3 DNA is TGTGCCAGCAGCTCAACGACTAGCGGGGGCCTTTTAAGCTCCTACGAGCAGTACTTC. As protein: CASSSTTSGGLLSSYEQYF.

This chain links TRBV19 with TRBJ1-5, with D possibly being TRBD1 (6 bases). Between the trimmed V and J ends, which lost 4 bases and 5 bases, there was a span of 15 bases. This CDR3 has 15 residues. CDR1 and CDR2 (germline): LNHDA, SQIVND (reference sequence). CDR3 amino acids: CASSTRQVRDQPQHF. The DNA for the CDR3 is TGTGCCAGTAGTACCAGACAGGTCAGGGATCAGCCCCAGCATTTT. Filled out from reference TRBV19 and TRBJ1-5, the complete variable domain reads DGGITQSPKYLFRKEGQNVTLSCEQNLNHDAMYWYRQDPGQGLRLIYYSQIVNDFQKGDIAEGYSVSREKKESFPLTVTSAQKNPTAFYLCASSTRQVRDQPQHFGDGTRLSIL.

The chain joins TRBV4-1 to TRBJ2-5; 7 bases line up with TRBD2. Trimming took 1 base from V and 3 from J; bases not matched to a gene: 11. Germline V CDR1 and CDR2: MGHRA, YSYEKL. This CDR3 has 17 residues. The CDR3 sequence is CASSQGPPGGIEETQYF. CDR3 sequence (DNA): TGCGCCAGCAGCCAAGGTCCTCCGGGGGGAATCGAAGAGACCCAGTACTTC.

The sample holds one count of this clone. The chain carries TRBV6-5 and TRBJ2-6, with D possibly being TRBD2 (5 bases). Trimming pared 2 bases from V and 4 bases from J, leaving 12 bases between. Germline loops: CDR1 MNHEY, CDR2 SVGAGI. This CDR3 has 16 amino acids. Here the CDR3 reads CASSYVGVKGANVLTF. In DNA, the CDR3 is TGTGCCAGCAGTTACGTCGGGGTGAAAGGGGCCAACGTCCTGACTTTC.

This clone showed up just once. CDR3 region: CASSPGLAGKGAGELFF. CDR3 DNA: TGTGCCAGCAGTCCGGGACTAGCGGGGAAAGGCGCCGGGGAGCTGTTTTTT. The rearrangement links TRBV28 to TRBJ2-2, with 13 nucleotides matching TRBD2. After removal of 5 bases from V and 6 bases from J, the junction contained 9 bases not matched to a gene. This CDR3 spans 17 amino acids. CDR1 and CDR2 from the germline V gene are MDHEN and SYDVKM. Full variable domain (outside the CDR3, taken from reference TRBV28 and TRBJ2-2): DVKVTQSSRYLVKRTGEKVFLECVQDMDHENMFWYRQDPGLGLRLIYFSYDVKMKEKGDIPEGYSVSREKKERFSLILESASTNQTSMYLCASSPGLAGKGAGELFFGEGSRLTVL.

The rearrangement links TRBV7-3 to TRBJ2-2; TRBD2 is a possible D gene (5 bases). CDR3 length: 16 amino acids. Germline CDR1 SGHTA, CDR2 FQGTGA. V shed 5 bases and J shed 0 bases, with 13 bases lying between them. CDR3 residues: CASSPPGRANTGELFF. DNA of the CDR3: TGTGCCAGCAGCCCCCCTGGGCGGGCGAACACCGGGGAGCTGTTTTTT.

The chain's CDR3 is CASSPQVQGGYGYTF. CDR3 nucleotides: TGCGCCAGCAGCCCTCAGGTCCAGGGAGGGTATGGCTACACCTTC. The chain combines TRBV5-1 with TRBJ1-2; D may be TRBD1 (5 bases). The CDR3 runs 15 residues. CDR1 and CDR2 (germline): SGHRS, YFSETQ. Trimming pared 4 bases from V and 5 bases from J, leaving 18 bases between.

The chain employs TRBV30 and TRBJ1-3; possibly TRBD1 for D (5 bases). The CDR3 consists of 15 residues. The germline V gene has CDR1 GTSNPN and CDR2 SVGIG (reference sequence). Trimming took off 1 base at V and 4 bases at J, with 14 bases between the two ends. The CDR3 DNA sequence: TGTGCCTGGAGTGGAGTCGGCAGGGCAGGAAACACCATATATTTT. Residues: CAWSGVGRAGNTIYF.

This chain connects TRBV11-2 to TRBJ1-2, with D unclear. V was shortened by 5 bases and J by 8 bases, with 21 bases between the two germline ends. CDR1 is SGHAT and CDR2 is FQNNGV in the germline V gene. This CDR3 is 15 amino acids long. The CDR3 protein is CASSASSPIVGGYTF. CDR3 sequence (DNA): TGTGCCAGCAGCGCCTCCAGCCCCATCGTAGGGGGCTACACCTTC.

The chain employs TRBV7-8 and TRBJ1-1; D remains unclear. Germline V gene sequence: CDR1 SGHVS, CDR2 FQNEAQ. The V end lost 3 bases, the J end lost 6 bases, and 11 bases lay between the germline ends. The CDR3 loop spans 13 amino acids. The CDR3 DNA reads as TGTGCCAGCAGCTTCGGCGGGCTCCCTGAAGCTTTCTTT. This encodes CASSFGGLPEAFF.

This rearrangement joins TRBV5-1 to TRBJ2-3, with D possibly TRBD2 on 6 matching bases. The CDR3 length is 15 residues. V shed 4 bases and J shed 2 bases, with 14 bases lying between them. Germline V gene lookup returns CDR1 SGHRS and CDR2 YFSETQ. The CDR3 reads CASSPWPGLTDTQYF. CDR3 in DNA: TGCGCCAGCAGCCCTTGGCCGGGACTCACAGATACGCAGTATTTT. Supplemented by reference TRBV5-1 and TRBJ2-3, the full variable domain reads KAGVTQTPRYLIKTRGQQVTLSCSPISGHRSVSWYQQTPGQGLQFLFEYFSETQRNKGNFPGRFSGRQFSNSRSEMNVSTLELGDSALYLCASSPWPGLTDTQYFGPGTRLTVL.

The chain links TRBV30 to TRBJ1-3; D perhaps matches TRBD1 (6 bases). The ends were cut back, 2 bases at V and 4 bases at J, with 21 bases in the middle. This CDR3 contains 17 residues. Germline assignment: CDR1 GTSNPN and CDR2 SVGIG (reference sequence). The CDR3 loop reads CAWSPPRTALDGNTIYF. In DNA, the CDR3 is TGTGCCTGGAGTCCACCCCGGACAGCCCTGGACGGAAACACCATATATTTT.

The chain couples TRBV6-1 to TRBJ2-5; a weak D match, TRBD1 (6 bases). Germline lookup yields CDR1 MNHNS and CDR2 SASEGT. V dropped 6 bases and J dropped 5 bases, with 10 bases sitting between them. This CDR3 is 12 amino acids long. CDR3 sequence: CASRYRVETQYF. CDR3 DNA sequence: TGTGCCAGCAGGTACAGGGTGGAGACCCAGTACTTC.

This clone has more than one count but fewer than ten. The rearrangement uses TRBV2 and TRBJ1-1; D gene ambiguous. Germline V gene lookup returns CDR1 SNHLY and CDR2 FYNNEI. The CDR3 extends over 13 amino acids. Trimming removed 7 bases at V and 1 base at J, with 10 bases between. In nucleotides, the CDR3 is TGTGCCAGCACACAAAGATGGAACACTGAAGCTTTCTTT. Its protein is CASTQRWNTEAFF.

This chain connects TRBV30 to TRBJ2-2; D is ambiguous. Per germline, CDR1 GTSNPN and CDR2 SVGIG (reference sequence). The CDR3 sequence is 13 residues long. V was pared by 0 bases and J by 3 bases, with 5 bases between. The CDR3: CAWSVRYTGELFF. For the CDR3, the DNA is TGTGCCTGGAGTGTACGATACACCGGGGAGCTGTTTTTT.

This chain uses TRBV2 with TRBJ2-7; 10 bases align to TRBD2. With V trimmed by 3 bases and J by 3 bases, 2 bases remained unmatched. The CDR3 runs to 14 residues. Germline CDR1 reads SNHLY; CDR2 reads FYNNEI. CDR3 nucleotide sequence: TGTGCCAGCAGTGAGCTAGCGGGAGTCTACGAGCAGTACTTC. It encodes CASSELAGVYEQYF.

Written as DNA, the CDR3 is TGTGCCAGCAGCCCCAGGACAGGGGGCTATGGCGAGCAGTACTTC. This translates into CASSPRTGGYGEQYF. J is TRBJ2-7 and V is TRBV5-5; the match to TRBD1 covers 11 bases. Germline loops: CDR1 SGHKS, CDR2 YYEKEE (reference sequence). With 4 bases clipped from V and 6 bases from J, the junction kept 9 bases outside the gene matches. The CDR3 extends over 15 amino acids.

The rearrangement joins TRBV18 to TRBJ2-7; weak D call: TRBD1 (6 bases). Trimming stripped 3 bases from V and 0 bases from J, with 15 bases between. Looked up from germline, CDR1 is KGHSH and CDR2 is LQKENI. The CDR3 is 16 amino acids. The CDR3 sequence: CASSPTPGQSSYEQYF. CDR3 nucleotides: TGTGCCAGCTCACCGACTCCGGGACAAAGCTCCTACGAGCAGTACTTC.

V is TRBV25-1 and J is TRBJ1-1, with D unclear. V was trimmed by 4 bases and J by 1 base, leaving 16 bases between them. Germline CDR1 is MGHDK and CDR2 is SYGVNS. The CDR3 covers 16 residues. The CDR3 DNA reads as TGTGCCAGCAGTGGTTGGCGGATGGGGTGGAACACTGAAGCTTTCTTT. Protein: CASSGWRMGWNTEAFF.